This TCR beta chain was obtained from a study of T cell changes during pregnancy in multiple sclerosis. TCRdb's table, derived via immunoSEQ multiplex PCR, lists solely in-frame clones and lacks some. The data hold some 30,000 clones, with 91% observed a single time. The CDR3 length is 15 residues. The V end lost 4 bases, the J end lost 1 base, and 12 bases lay between the germline ends. Germline V gene lookup returns CDR1 LGHNA and CDR2 YSLEER. Here the sequenced sample was CD8+ T cells from peripheral blood mononuclear cells, taken in the second trimester of pregnancy. The V gene is TRBV4-3, the J gene TRBJ2-3, with a weak D call TRBD1 (6 bases). This sequence was found in a female donor in good health, enrolled as a control in a pregnancy study. The CDR3 spells CASSLRDTGTDTQYF. CDR3 DNA: TGCGCCAGCAGCCTCCGGGACACCGGCACAGATACGCAGTATTTT.